The 21 T cell receptor beta chains below come from one sample, sequenced in a study of blood T cell repertoires in COVID-19. Measured with immunoSEQ multiplex PCR; TCRdb has only the in-frame clones, and not every one. Among about 240,000 clones listed, about four fifths were seen once. The sample taken for sequencing was peripheral blood. Receptor source: a man aged 25-40 years who had recovered from COVID-19.

This chain joins TRBV20-1 and TRBJ2-5; 9 bases agree with TRBD2. With V trimmed by 3 bases and J by 5 bases, 4 bases remained unmatched. The V gene's germline CDR1 is DFQATT and CDR2 SNEGSKA (reference sequence). CDR3 length: 13 residues. The CDR3 coding sequence is TGCAGTGCTAGTCTTGCGGGGGGGGAGACCCAGTACTTC. Translating gives CSASLAGGETQYF.

A single count supports this clone. The chain recombines TRBV3-1 (or the pseudogene TRBV3-2) with TRBJ1-1; 7 bases agree with TRBD1. The trim removed 4 bases at V and 1 base at J, leaving 9 bases unmatched. Germline V CDR1 and CDR2: LGHDT, YNNKEL (reference sequence). The CDR3 sequence is 16 residues long. CDR3: CASSLRGGGENTEAFF. The CDR3 coding sequence is TGTGCCAGCAGCCTCCGAGGAGGGGGCGAGAACACTGAAGCTTTCTTT.

The V call is TRBV10-2, the J call TRBJ1-4; the D gene is possibly TRBD1 (5 bases). The CDR3 runs 15 residues. Trimming took 2 bases from V and 4 from J, leaving 11 bases between them. Germline-derived CDR1 and CDR2 are WSHSY and SAAADI. The CDR3: CASSEDGGFNEKLFF. Written as DNA, the CDR3 is TGCGCCAGCAGTGAGGACGGGGGGTTTAATGAAAAACTGTTTTTT.

This clone was detected only once. The same CDR3 is also encoded by other DNA sequences in this sample. V usage is TRBV7-3 and J usage is TRBJ2-2; possible D gene TRBD1, 6 bases. The CDR3 spans 14 residues. Trimming removed 3 bases from V and 1 base from J, with 6 bases in between. Germline values: CDR1 SGHTA, CDR2 FQGTGA. Here the CDR3 DNA reads TGTGCCAGCAGCTTGACAGGGAACACCGGGGAGCTGTTTTTT. Translated: CASSLTGNTGELFF.

The CDR3 loop is CASSDGGEGQPQHF. CDR3 coding DNA: TGTGCCAGCAGTGATGGAGGGGAGGGTCAGCCCCAGCATTTT. The V call is TRBV6-1, the J call TRBJ1-5, with a possible D match to TRBD1 (5 bases). The germline V gene encodes CDR1 MNHNS and CDR2 SASEGT. The CDR3 loop spans 14 amino acids. V was pared by 3 bases and J by 6 bases, with 12 bases between.

V gene TRBV2 combines with J gene TRBJ2-3; 13 bases fit TRBD2. Germline trimming cut 5 bases from V and 4 bases from J; bases unmatched to any gene: 6. The CDR3 sequence is 16 residues long. Germline-derived CDR1 and CDR2 are SNHLY and FYNNEI. The CDR3 nucleotides read TGTGCCAGCAGTCGTTTACTAGCGGGGGGGCCAGATACGCAGTATTTT. It translates to CASSRLLAGGPDTQYF. The whole variable domain, remainder taken from reference TRBV2 and TRBJ2-3, is EPEVTQTPSHQVTQMGQEVILRCVPISNHLYFYWYRQILGQKVEFLVSFYNNEISEKSEIFDDQFSVERPDGSNFTLKIRSTKLEDSAMYFCASSRLLAGGPDTQYFGPGTRLTVL.

The chain links TRBV27 to TRBJ2-2; 12 bases fit TRBD2. The germline CDR1 and CDR2 sequences are MNHEY and SMNVEV (reference sequence). This CDR3 comprises 17 residues. With V trimmed by 8 bases and J by 4 bases, 11 bases remained unmatched. CDR3 in DNA: TGTGCCAGCCTAACGACTAGCGGGGGCTTATTCACCGGGGAGCTGTTTTTT. Translated, it gives CASLTTSGGLFTGELFF.

The J gene is TRBJ2-3, the V gene TRBV4-2; D possibly corresponds to TRBD2 (5 bases). The CDR3 covers 12 residues. Germline V lookup: CDR1 LGHNA, CDR2 YNFKEQ. Trimming removed 4 bases from V and 7 bases from J, with 9 bases in between. CDR3 nucleotide sequence: TGTGCCAGCAGCCCAGGCGGGCATACGCAGTATTTT. The encoded protein is CASSPGGHTQYF.

This clone was detected a few times. The chain couples TRBV6-1 to TRBJ2-7; 8 nucleotides agree with TRBD1. With 2 bases clipped from V and 3 bases from J, the junction kept 6 bases outside the gene matches. CDR1 is MNHNS, CDR2 SASEGT, per germline. This CDR3 contains 15 residues. The CDR3 sequence: CASSEFRTGSYEQYF. The CDR3 coding sequence is TGTGCCAGCAGTGAATTCCGGACAGGGAGCTACGAGCAGTACTTC.

The J gene is TRBJ2-1, the V gene TRBV6-4; 11 nucleotides match TRBD2. J lost 5 bases, V lost 4 bases, and 4 bases had no gene match. The CDR3 is made up of 15 amino acids. Germline CDR1 and CDR2: MRHNA and SNTAGT. The CDR3 region has the DNA TGTGCCAGCAGTGTGGTAGCGGGGGGGCACAATGAGCAGTTCTTC. Translated, it gives CASSVVAGGHNEQFF.

The gene calls are TRBV29-1 and TRBJ1-1; D gene unclear. V lost 4 bases, J lost 2 bases, and 8 bases lay in between. This CDR3 spans 12 amino acids. The germline CDR1 and CDR2 sequences are SQVTM and ANQGSEA. CDR3 in amino acids: CSVGHLNTEAFF. CDR3 sequence (DNA): TGCAGCGTTGGACATCTAAACACTGAAGCTTTCTTT.

The rearrangement joins TRBV5-1 to TRBJ1-1, with D possibly being TRBD1 (5 bases). The germline V and J ends were trimmed by 1 base and 3 bases, with 10 bases remaining between them. CDR3 size: 14 residues. Germline V gene sequence: CDR1 SGHRS, CDR2 YFSETQ. CDR3 protein: CASSLNTQDTEAFF. The CDR3 nucleotides read TGCGCCAGCAGCTTGAACACACAGGACACTGAAGCTTTCTTT.

This clone was counted only a few times. This sequence joins TRBV19 and TRBJ1-2; a weak D match, TRBD1 (6 bases). The CDR3 has 13 residues. V was clipped by 3 bases and J by 4 bases, with 9 bases between them. CDR1 and CDR2 (germline): LNHDA, SQIVND (reference sequence). CDR3 protein: CASSIQGIYGYTF. In DNA form, the CDR3 reads TGTGCCAGTAGTATTCAGGGGATCTATGGCTACACCTTC.

The genes are TRBV11-2 and TRBJ2-6; D ambiguous. The V end was cut by 5 bases, the J end by 4 bases, with 6 bases between. The CDR3 covers 13 residues. Germline CDR1 SGHAT, CDR2 FQNNGV. This CDR3 is CASSPSGANVLTF. CDR3 DNA sequence: TGTGCCAGCAGCCCTTCGGGGGCCAACGTCCTGACTTTC. Using reference TRBV11-2 and TRBJ2-6 for the parts outside the CDR3, the full variable domain is EAGVAQSPRYKIIEKRQSVAFWCNPISGHATLYWYQQILGQGPKLLIQFQNNGVVDDSQLPKDRFSAERLKGVDSTLKIQPAKLEDSAVYLCASSPSGANVLTFGAGSRLTVL.

J is TRBJ2-3 and V is TRBV5-1, with 14 bases identical to TRBD2. The CDR3 consists of 18 residues. The V gene end was trimmed by 0 bases and the J gene end by 0 bases; junction bases not matched to a gene: 3. Germline V gene lookup returns CDR1 SGHRS and CDR2 YFSETQ. The CDR3 protein is CASSLEGLAGVSTDTQYF. The CDR3 bases are TGCGCCAGCAGCTTGGAGGGACTAGCGGGGGTCAGCACAGATACGCAGTATTTT.

The chain has TRBV29-1 and TRBJ2-3; 9 bases fit TRBD2. Germline V CDR1 and CDR2: SQVTM, ANQGSEA. The CDR3 runs 14 residues. The trim removed 0 bases at V and 7 bases at J, leaving 5 bases unmatched. This CDR3 reads CSVEDLAGMNTQYF. For the CDR3, the DNA is TGCAGCGTTGAAGACCTAGCGGGGATGAATACGCAGTATTTT.

This clone was detected a few times. The chain has TRBV5-1 and TRBJ2-2; no reliable D call. V lost 3 bases and J 4 bases, leaving 13 bases between the germline ends. The CDR3 consists of 15 residues. CDR1 SGHRS and CDR2 YFSETQ come from the germline V gene. The CDR3 DNA reads TGCGCCAGCAGCTGGCGGAAACTGGGCACCGGGGAGCTGTTTTTT. Translation: CASSWRKLGTGELFF.

CDR3 DNA: TGTGCCAGCAGTACTCCCAGCGGGGGGGACACCGGGGAGCTGTTTTTT. Translating gives CASSTPSGGDTGELFF. This sequence joins TRBV6-2 or TRBV6-3 and TRBJ2-2; 10 bases line up with TRBD2. Germline lookup yields CDR1 MNHEY and CDR2 SVGEGT. The CDR3 length is 16 residues. Trimming at V came to 5 bases and at J to 3 bases, leaving 6 bases not matched to a gene.

The V gene is TRBV28, the J gene TRBJ2-5; weak D call: TRBD1 (5 bases). The CDR3 has 13 residues. V lost 3 bases and J 4 bases, leaving 9 bases between the germline ends. The germline gives CDR1 MDHEN, CDR2 SYDVKM. The CDR3 DNA reads TGTGCCAGCAGTTTCCAGGGCGGAGAGACCCAGTACTTC. Amino acid sequence: CASSFQGGETQYF.

The rearrangement links TRBV2 to TRBJ1-4; TRBD1 might be the D (6 bases). With 4 bases removed from V and 11 bases from J, the gap between germline ends came to 17 bases. CDR3 size: 14 residues. In germline, CDR1 is SNHLY, CDR2 FYNNEI. CDR3 nucleotides: TGTGCCAGCAGTGGAACCCTAGGGGGGGGGAAACTGTTTTTT. It is translated as CASSGTLGGGKLFF. The whole variable domain, filled in from reference TRBV2 and TRBJ1-4, reads EPEVTQTPSHQVTQMGQEVILRCVPISNHLYFYWYRQILGQKVEFLVSFYNNEISEKSEIFDDQFSVERPDGSNFTLKIRSTKLEDSAMYFCASSGTLGGGKLFFGSGTQLSVL.

This clone was counted between two and nine times. This chain connects TRBV7-9 to TRBJ2-5, with D perhaps TRBD1 (5 bases). Germline assignment: CDR1 SEHNR and CDR2 FQNEAQ (reference sequence). This CDR3 region has 15 residues. Trimming removed 5 bases from V and 2 bases from J, with 15 bases in between. The CDR3 region has the DNA TGTGCCAGCAGCCTCGACAGTCGCTCTCAAGAGACCCAGTACTTC. Translating it yields CASSLDSRSQETQYF.